This T cell receptor (beta chain) was sequenced during a study of PD-1 blockade in classical Hodgkin lymphoma. As for the study in general: A 3 mg/kg intravenous dose of nivolumab was received by patients every 2 weeks.

Every patient experienced relapse after autologous stem cell transplantation, and brentuximab vedotin exposure varied. This clone was seen a few times. Its cognate antigen is unknown. The study's findings and limits: Nivolumab starters within 1 year of ASCT were excluded. Those achieving complete response showed baseline diversity like newly diagnosed patients.

The CDR3 has 13 amino acids. Trimming took 2 bases from V and 7 from J; bases not matched to a gene: 1. The germline gives CDR1 SGHTA, CDR2 FQGNSA. The method was immunoSEQ multiplex PCR; TCRdb's version includes in-frame clones alone and lacks a portion of them. The sample comprises 12,000 to 15,000 clones, about 86% of which are singletons, and less than 25% rests with the top ten. This TCR derives from a human donor with classical Hodgkin lymphoma. The chain combines TRBV7-2 with TRBJ1-4; 7 bases match TRBD1. The specimen comprised peripheral blood mononuclear cells (PBMCs), sampled before the second cycle of nivolumab. The CDR3: CASSLTGVEKLFF. CDR3 DNA: TGTGCCAGCAGCTTAACAGGGGTTGAAAAACTGTTTTTT.